This TCR beta chain was identified during a study of T cell repertoires in cytomegalovirus infection. One entry per CDR3 protein results from TCRdb running MiXCR on the reads. The repertoire holds around 320,000 distinct CDR3 sequences, with more than 8% as singletons. Study outcomes and limitations: It was HLA-C-restricted CMV-specific TCR beta clonotypes that dominated the response ex vivo. The study identified carriers of CMV plus the relevant HLA from cumulative public TCR beta family frequency.

Trimming pared 5 bases from V and 0 bases from J, leaving 11 bases between. The CDR3 is 14 residues long. CDR1 is SGHNT, CDR2 YYREEE, per germline (reference sequence). This clonotype was seen ten or more times. Its antigen is unknown. The sequencing input was PBMCs. This chain connects TRBV5-4 to TRBJ1-1; maybe TRBD1 (6 bases). This TCR came from a human donor in good health (CMV status not recorded). Some clones in this sample may be carry-over from other donors' samples. CDR3 in DNA: TGTGCCAGCAGTCCCGGGACAATGAACACTGAAGCTTTCTTT. Translation: CASSPGTMNTEAFF. Full variable domain (rest looked up from reference TRBV5-4 and TRBJ1-1): ETGVTQSPTHLIKTRGQQVTLRCSSQSGHNTVSWYQQALGQGPQFIFQYYREEENGRGNFPPRFSGLQFPNYSSELNVNALELDDSALYLCASSPGTMNTEAFFGQGTRLTVV.